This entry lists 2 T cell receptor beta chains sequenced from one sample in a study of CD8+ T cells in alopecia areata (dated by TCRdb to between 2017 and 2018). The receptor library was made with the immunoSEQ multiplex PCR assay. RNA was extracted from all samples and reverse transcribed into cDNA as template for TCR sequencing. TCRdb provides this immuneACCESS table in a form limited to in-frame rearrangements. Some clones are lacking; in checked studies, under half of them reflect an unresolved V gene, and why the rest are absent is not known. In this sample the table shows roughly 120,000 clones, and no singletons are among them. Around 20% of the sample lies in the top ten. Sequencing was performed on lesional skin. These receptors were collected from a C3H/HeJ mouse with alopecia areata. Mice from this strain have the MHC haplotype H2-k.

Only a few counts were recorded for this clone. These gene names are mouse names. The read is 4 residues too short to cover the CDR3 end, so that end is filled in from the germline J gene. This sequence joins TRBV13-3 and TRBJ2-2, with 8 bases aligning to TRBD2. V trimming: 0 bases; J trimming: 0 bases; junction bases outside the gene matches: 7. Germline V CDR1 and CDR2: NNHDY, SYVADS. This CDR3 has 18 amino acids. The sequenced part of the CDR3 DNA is TGTGCCAGCAGTGATGCTACTGGGGGTACTCCAAACACCGGG. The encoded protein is CASSDATGGTPNTG. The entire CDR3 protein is CASSDATGGTPNTGQLYF.

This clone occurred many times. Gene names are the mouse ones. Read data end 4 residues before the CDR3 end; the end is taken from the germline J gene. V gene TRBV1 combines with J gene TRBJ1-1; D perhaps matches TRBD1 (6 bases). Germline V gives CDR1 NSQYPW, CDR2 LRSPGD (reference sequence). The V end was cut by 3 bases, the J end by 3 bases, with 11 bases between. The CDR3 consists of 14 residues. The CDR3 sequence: CTCSARDIYTEVFF. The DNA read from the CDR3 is TGCACCTGCAGTGCCCGGGACATATACACA.